This entry concerns a single T cell receptor (beta chain). Some clones are missing from TCRdb's copy, which holds only in-frame ones; the method was immunoSEQ multiplex PCR. In the table there are 2 million or so clones, approximately 94% of which are singletons. Naive CD8 populations comprised CD45RO-negative cells positively selected for CCR7, excluding terminally differentiated effector memory CD45RA+ cells. The V end lost 5 bases, the J end lost 7 bases, and 17 bases lay between the germline ends. CDR3 length: 15 residues. Germline V gene sequence: CDR1 MDHEN, CDR2 SYDVKM. The data were obtained in a study of shared clonotypes between healthy human individuals.

The chain uses TRBV28 and TRBJ1-4; D perhaps matches TRBD1 (5 bases). The sample taken for sequencing was naive CD8+ T cells sorted from blood. This TCR derives from a man between 18 and 29 years old in good health. In DNA form, the CDR3 reads TGTGCCAGCAGTCCGACGGGGGATGGTGGTGAAAAACTGTTTTTT. It translates to CASSPTGDGGEKLFF.